The 14 T cell receptor beta chains listed next were all sequenced from one sample in a study of T cell responses to AZD1222 COVID-19 vaccine. The protocol was immunoSEQ multiplex PCR, while the TCRdb copy is restricted to in-frame clones and leaves out a portion. The sample has about 120,000 clones, roughly nine tenths seen once. This specimen was peripheral blood, taken on day 0 of AZD1222 vaccination. These TCRs come from an adult in good health.

The gene calls are TRBV30 and TRBJ2-7; 9 positions match TRBD1. CDR3 length: 15 amino acids. The junction had 9 bases not matched to a gene; V was cut back by 0 bases and J by 6 bases. Germline V gives CDR1 GTSNPN, CDR2 SVGIG (reference sequence). CDR3 DNA sequence: TGTGCCTGGAGTGTACGGGGATACAGGGGGCCCGAGCAGTACTTC. This sequence encodes CAWSVRGYRGPEQYF.

The chain employs TRBV6-1 and TRBJ1-5, with 9 bases lining up with TRBD1. This CDR3 has 15 residues. Losses at the gene ends were 3 bases for V and 6 bases for J; bases not matched to a gene: 6. CDR1 and CDR2 from the germline V gene are MNHNS and SASEGT. The CDR3: CASSEGQGLVQPQHF. The CDR3 DNA is TGTGCCAGCAGTGAGGGACAGGGTCTGGTTCAGCCCCAGCATTTT.

The chain has TRBV5-8 and TRBJ2-7; no firm D call. The CDR3 totals 13 residues. V lost 3 bases and J 1 base, leaving 8 bases between the germline ends. In germline, CDR1 is SGHTS, CDR2 YDEGEE. The CDR3 spells CASSYSLSYEQYF. The CDR3 DNA is TGTGCCAGCAGCTACAGCCTTTCCTACGAGCAGTACTTC.

This chain links TRBV20-1 with TRBJ1-1; D is undetermined. The CDR3 has 11 residues. V gave up 1 base and J gave up 4 bases, with 4 bases separating them. Germline V gene sequence: CDR1 DFQATT, CDR2 SNEGSKA (reference sequence). Here the CDR3 DNA reads TGCAGTGCTAGAGCTTTCACTGAAGCTTTCTTT. This codes for CSARAFTEAFF.

There are a few counts of this clone. DNA of the CDR3: TGTGCCAGCACCACCAGGGGTTCTGGCTATGGCTACACCTTC. Residues: CASTTRGSGYGYTF. The genes are TRBV28 and TRBJ1-2; tentatively, D is TRBD1 (6 bases). The CDR3 length is 14 residues. V was shortened by 7 bases and J by 4 bases, with 16 bases between the two germline ends. Per germline, CDR1 MDHEN and CDR2 SYDVKM.

This chain uses TRBV18 with TRBJ1-3; D not resolved. Germline CDR1 KGHSH, CDR2 LQKENI. Deletions cut 5 bases from V and 2 bases from J, with 16 bases between. The CDR3 sequence is 16 residues long. This CDR3 reads CASSVRESETGNTIYF. As DNA, the CDR3 is TGTGCCAGCTCAGTGAGAGAATCGGAAACTGGAAACACCATATATTTT.

V usage is TRBV11-2 and J usage is TRBJ2-5; TRBD1 aligns across 7 bases. This CDR3 is built from 15 residues. From germline, CDR1 is SGHAT and CDR2 FQNNGV. With V trimmed by 0 bases and J by 1 base, 2 bases remained unmatched. CDR3 coding DNA: TGTGCCAGCAGCTTAGACGGGGACAGCCAAGAGACCCAGTACTTC. Protein sequence: CASSLDGDSQETQYF.

This chain links TRBV7-2 with TRBJ2-2; TRBD1 matches 10 bases. V lost 4 bases to trimming and J lost 6 bases; unmatched junction nucleotides: 8. CDR1 is SGHTA, CDR2 FQGNSA, per germline. CDR3 length: 16 residues. The CDR3 DNA reads as TGTGCCAGCAGCTCGGCCGACAGGGGGCGCGCCGGGGAGCTGTTTTTT. It translates to CASSSADRGRAGELFF.

Only one count was recorded for this clone. V usage is TRBV4-3 and J usage is TRBJ1-1; the D gene is possibly TRBD1 (5 bases). The CDR3 is 16 amino acids. Trimming stripped 0 bases from V and 2 bases from J, with 13 bases between. Germline CDR1 LGHNA, CDR2 YSLEER. DNA for the CDR3: TGCGCCAGCAGCCAAGATTCGGACAAGCTAAACACTGAAGCTTTCTTT. Translated: CASSQDSDKLNTEAFF.

This chain connects TRBV6-5 to TRBJ1-1, with 9 bases aligning to TRBD1. This CDR3 is 15 amino acids long. The germline V gene encodes CDR1 MNHEY and CDR2 SVGAGI. V shed 2 bases, J shed 8 bases, and the junction held 9 bases outside the gene matches. In DNA form, the CDR3 reads TGTGCCAGCAGTTACGTCCCGGGACAGGGATCCGAAGCTTTCTTT. Its translation is CASSYVPGQGSEAFF.

The chain joins TRBV6-5 to TRBJ1-1; 8 bases line up with TRBD1. The CDR3 covers 15 residues. Losses at the gene ends were 7 bases for V and 4 bases for J; bases not matched to a gene: 11. CDR1 is MNHEY, CDR2 SVGAGI, per germline. The CDR3 nucleotides read TGTGCCAGCATCCCAGGGGGCGGAGGGAGCACTGAAGCTTTCTTT. This gives the protein CASIPGGGGSTEAFF.

The chain carries TRBV28 and TRBJ1-1; 7 bases align to TRBD1. The CDR3 is 15 residues long. Germline lookup yields CDR1 MDHEN and CDR2 SYDVKM. J lost 0 bases, V lost 3 bases, and 4 bases had no gene match. CDR3 DNA: TGTGCCAGCAGTTTCATTGACAGGGTGAACACTGAAGCTTTCTTT. Translating it yields CASSFIDRVNTEAFF.

The chain carries TRBV6-5 and TRBJ1-2; a weak D match, TRBD1 (6 bases). This CDR3 region has 14 residues. The germline CDR1 and CDR2 sequences are MNHEY and SVGAGI. Trimming pared 10 bases from V and 3 bases from J, leaving 18 bases between. CDR3 DNA sequence: TGTGCCACAAGAAGAACAGGGACCGACTATGGCTACACCTTC. This translates into CATRRTGTDYGYTF.

This clone showed up just a few times. The chain links TRBV6-5 to TRBJ1-4; D uncertain. V lost 5 bases to trimming and J lost 0 bases, with 7 bases between them. Germline lookup yields CDR1 MNHEY and CDR2 SVGAGI. The CDR3 is 14 residues long. The CDR3 region has the DNA TGTGCCAGCAGTCGTACGACAACTAATGAAAAACTGTTTTTT. It codes for CASSRTTTNEKLFF.